A selection of T cell receptor beta chains follows, all from one sample in a study of OX40 agonist ivuxolimab in advanced cancers. Profiled with immunoSEQ multiplex PCR; TCRdb holds only in-frame clones, not every one. The repertoire holds about 77,000 clones, with roughly 91% as singletons. Source: CD4+ or CD8+ T cells sorted from blood, taken in a trial of the OX40 agonist ivuxolimab. These receptors were taken from an adult with an advanced solid tumor such as melanoma, head and neck, liver or kidney cancer. Each CDR3 is given with its conserved first and last residue. The order of the fields is V gene, D gene, clone size, J gene, CDR3 DNA, CDR3 protein. The D gene is left open where the match is weak. The listing skips clone size in some rows; elsewhere it reads once, few, many or a size class.

>TRBV5-1|-|-|TRBJ2-1
TGCGCCAGCAGCTCTCAGTCGATGGGAATTGCCAATGAGCAGTTCTTC
CASSSQSMGIANEQFF
>TRBV5-4|-|-|TRBJ1-6
TGTGCCAGCAGCTTTGCAGGTCCCAAGGGGTCACCCCTCCACTTT
CASSFAGPKGSPLHF
>TRBV9|TRBD2|-|TRBJ2-1
TGTGCCAGCAGCGTTAGCGGGAGGGCCGATGAGCAGTTCTTC
CASSVSGRADEQFF
>TRBV6-4|TRBD1|-|TRBJ2-1
TGTGCCAGCAGTTCCACTAGGACAGGCAAGCAGTTCTTC
CASSSTRTGKQFF
>TRBV6-6|-|-|TRBJ1-1
TGTGCCAGCAGCCCCGTGGGACGGAACACTGAAGCTTTCTTT
CASSPVGRNTEAFF
>TRBV2|TRBD1|-|TRBJ2-3
TGTGCCAGCAATCAGGGACAGGGTTCCACAGATACGCAGTATTTT
CASNQGQGSTDTQYF
>TRBV5-4|-|-|TRBJ2-5
TGTGCCAGCAGCTTGGGGCTGGGAGAGACCCAGTACTTC
CASSLGLGETQYF
>TRBV11-2|-|-|TRBJ1-4
TGTGCCAGCAGCCCTACACCACCCACAGGGCTTAATGAAAAACTGTTTTTT
CASSPTPPTGLNEKLFF
>TRBV5-1|-|-|TRBJ2-1
TGCGCCAGCAGCTTGGGTATGGGGGCGCTGGTGAATGAGCAGTTCTTC
CASSLGMGALVNEQFF
>TRBV14|TRBD1|-|TRBJ1-3
TGTGCCAGCAGCCCTCGACAGGGGAGACTAGCTGGAAACACCATATATTTT
CASSPRQGRLAGNTIYF
>TRBV19|TRBD2|-|TRBJ2-1
TGTGCCAGTAGTTTAACTAGCGGGATAAGTGAGCAGTTCTTC
CASSLTSGISEQFF
>TRBV5-1|-|-|TRBJ1-3
TGCGCCAGCAGCCCGGGCCCAGTTGCGGGTGGAAACACCATATATTTT
CASSPGPVAGGNTIYF
>TRBV11-2|-|-|TRBJ2-1
TGTGCCAGCAGCTTAGCCGTAGGTGAGCAGTTCTTC
CASSLAVGEQFF
>TRBV19|-|few|TRBJ2-3
TGTGCCAGTAGTATAGCCGGGACTGGCACAGATACGCAGTATTTT
CASSIAGTGTDTQYF
>TRBV2|-|-|TRBJ1-2
TGTGCCAGCAGCCTATCTAACTATGGCTACACCTTC
CASSLSNYGYTF
>TRBV30|TRBD2|-|TRBJ2-7
TGTGCCTGGAGTGAGGGGAGGGGTCGGCAGTACTTC
CAWSEGRGRQYF
>TRBV4-1|-|few|TRBJ2-2
TGCGCCAGCAGCCAAGATAGTTGGCTAGCGAAGAACACCGGGGAGCTGTTTTTT
CASSQDSWLAKNTGELFF
>TRBV5-1|TRBD1|-|TRBJ1-6
TGCGCCAGCAGCTTAGACAGGGTGAGATCACCCCTCCACTTT
CASSLDRVRSPLHF
>TRBV28|TRBD2|-|TRBJ2-1
TGTGCCAGCAGTTTCCCGGGACTAGCGGGGGGGACCAGCAACGGTGAGCAGTTCTTC
CASSFPGLAGGTSNGEQFF
>TRBV6-5|-|-|TRBJ1-5
TGTGCCAGCAGAAACGGGGGGGCTTTGGATCAGCCCCAGCATTTT
CASRNGGALDQPQHF
>TRBV7-2|-|-|TRBJ1-1
TGTGCCAGCAGCTTAGTTAGGGTCAGGGAGAGGACTGAAGCTTTCTTT
CASSLVRVRERTEAFF
>TRBV2|TRBD2|once|TRBJ2-3
TGTGCCACCCGTAGCGGGGGGAGCACAGATACGCAGTATTTT
CATRSGGSTDTQYF
>TRBV11-3|TRBD2|-|TRBJ2-3
TGTGCCAGCAGCTTAGGGGCTAGCGGAGACACAGATACGCAGTATTTT
CASSLGASGDTDTQYF
>TRBV6-5|-|-|TRBJ2-5
TGTGCCAGCAGTTACTCCTACCAAGAGACCCAGTACTTC
CASSYSYQETQYF
>TRBV7-2|-|-|TRBJ1-1
TGTGCCAGCAGGTCGGGGGCGCTGAACACTGAAGCTTTCTTT
CASRSGALNTEAFF
>TRBV5-1|TRBD1|-|TRBJ1-2
TGCGCCAGCAGCCTCGACAGGGCAGGGGGTGGCTACACCTTC
CASSLDRAGGGYTF
>TRBV6-1|-|-|TRBJ2-5
TGTGCCAGCAGTCGGGGACTCCAAGAGACCCAGTACTTC
CASSRGLQETQYF
>TRBV5-6|-|-|TRBJ1-1
TGTGCCAGCAGCTTGCAGGGTAACACTGAAGCTTTCTTT
CASSLQGNTEAFF
>TRBV28|-|-|TRBJ1-3
TGTGCCAGCAGCCAACGCGGGAGGGTCTCTGGAAACACCATATATTTT
CASSQRGRVSGNTIYF
>TRBV5-1|TRBD2|-|TRBJ2-7
TGCGCCAGCAGCTTTAATGCACTAGCGGGAGGAAACGAGCAGTACTTC
CASSFNALAGGNEQYF
>TRBV5-6|-|-|TRBJ2-7
TGTGCCAGCAGCTCTACTACGGACAGTTACTACGAGCAGTACTTC
CASSSTTDSYYEQYF
>TRBV18|TRBD1|-|TRBJ1-3
TGTGCCAGCTCACCCACAGGGGTGGACTCTGGAAACACCATATATTTT
CASSPTGVDSGNTIYF
>TRBV5-1|-|-|TRBJ2-3
TGCGCCAGCAGCTCATTGACAACAGATACGCAGTATTTT
CASSSLTTDTQYF
>TRBV19|-|-|TRBJ2-1
TGTGCCAGTAGTATAGGTCGCAGTTCCTACAATGAGCAGTTCTTC
CASSIGRSSYNEQFF
>TRBV5-4|TRBD2|-|TRBJ2-7
TGTGCCAGCAGCTTGCGGGGGGGGGTTTCCGAGCAGTACTTC
CASSLRGGVSEQYF
>TRBV2|-|-|TRBJ1-2
TGTGCCAGCAACAATCGCAGGGAAGGTGGCTACACCTTC
CASNNRREGGYTF
>TRBV19|TRBD1|-|TRBJ2-3
TGTGCCAGTAGTAACTCCGGGACAGGGGTTTCAGATACGCAGTATTTT
CASSNSGTGVSDTQYF
>TRBV5-4|TRBD1|-|TRBJ1-6
TGTGCCAGCAGCGCCGGGACAGGGGAATTGTCACCCCTCCACTTT
CASSAGTGELSPLHF
>TRBV11-3|TRBD2|-|TRBJ2-5
TGTGCCAGCAGCGCGGGGGCGGGGGGGACCCAGTACTTC
CASSAGAGGTQYF
>TRBV10-1|TRBD1|-|TRBJ1-1
TGCGCCAGCACCTCCGGGACAGGGGGCCAGAACACTGAAGCTTTCTTT
CASTSGTGGQNTEAFF
>TRBV10-3|-|-|TRBJ2-5
TGTGCCATCAGGGCCGGGGCAGACCAAGAGACCCAGTACTTC
CAIRAGADQETQYF